The 17 T cell receptor beta chains below were found in one sample sequenced in a study of vaccination and CD4 T cells after COVID-19. No antigen has been assigned to these receptors. An Oncomine TCR Beta short-read assay was used to sequence the DNA from cultured CD4+ T cells. TCRdb re-called the PCR reads with MiXCR, one entry per CDR3 protein. Of approximately 26,000 distinct CDR3 sequences listed, 64% are singletons. Noted treatment: roughly 11-day PBMC culture with coronavirus spike peptide pools or control peptides (ViraFEST assay). Sequenced: CD4+ T cells from blood, cultured in vitro. The receptors stem from a human donor who had recovered from COVID-19.

The CDR3 here is CASSYLGTNQPQHF. The CDR3 nucleotides are TGTGCCAGCAGTTACTTGGGGACCAATCAGCCCCAGCATTTT. The rearrangement joins TRBV6-2 or TRBV6-3 to TRBJ1-5, with a tentative D call TRBD1 (5 bases). The CDR3 loop spans 14 amino acids. The V gene's germline CDR1 is MNHEY and CDR2 SVGEGT. V shed 1 base and J shed 3 bases, with 7 bases lying between them.

The rearrangement uses TRBV20-1 and TRBJ2-7, with TRBD1 matching 8 bases. CDR1 and CDR2 from the germline V gene are DFQATT and SNEGSKA (reference sequence). V shed 4 bases, J shed 3 bases, and the junction held 2 bases outside the gene matches. This CDR3 comprises 12 residues. Here the CDR3 reads CSAIDRGYEQYF. The CDR3 DNA follows: TGCAGTGCTATCGACAGGGGCTACGAGCAGTACTTC.

The chain links TRBV28 to TRBJ2-1, with 14 bases lining up with TRBD2. V lost 4 bases and J lost 10; bases outside the gene matches: 9. The CDR3 length is 16 residues. CDR1 and CDR2 from the germline V gene are MDHEN and SYDVKM. The CDR3 nucleotides are TGTGCCAGCAGTTCCCCGGGGACTAGCGGGAGCGACGAGCAGTTCTTC. Its translation is CASSSPGTSGSDEQFF.

The chain links TRBV27 to TRBJ2-5, with 7 bases identical to TRBD2. The CDR3 runs to 14 residues. J gave up 5 bases and V 6 bases, and 9 bases lay outside the gene matches. The germline CDR1 and CDR2 sequences are MNHEY and SMNVEV (reference sequence). Written as DNA, the CDR3 is TGTGCCAGCAGAAGGGCCAGCGGGATGGAGACCCAGTACTTC. It codes for CASRRASGMETQYF.

The J gene is TRBJ2-7, the V gene TRBV18; D possibly corresponds to TRBD1 (5 bases). The length of the CDR3 is 14 residues. Germline V gives CDR1 KGHSH, CDR2 LQKENI. Trimming cost V 2 bases and J 4 bases, with 12 bases left between them. CDR3 coding DNA: TGTGCCAGCTCACCATTCCAGGGCCGTTACGAGCAGTACTTC. Its translation: CASSPFQGRYEQYF.

This clonotype has only a few counts. V gene TRBV20-1 combines with J gene TRBJ2-7; D is unresolved. With 3 bases removed from V and 6 bases from J, the gap between germline ends came to 12 bases. The CDR3 covers 12 residues. Germline CDR1 reads DFQATT; CDR2 reads SNEGSKA (reference sequence). The CDR3 spells CSASGGLSEQYF. The DNA for the CDR3 is TGCAGTGCTAGCGGCGGTCTTTCCGAGCAGTACTTC.

The CDR3 bases are TGTGCCAGCAGTTCAAGGGACAGGGAGGGCCCCACAGATACGCAGTATTTT. Translating gives CASSSRDREGPTDTQYF. The chain couples TRBV28 to TRBJ2-3; 9 bases are shared with TRBD1. This CDR3 contains 17 residues. Germline trimming cut 4 bases from V and 2 bases from J; bases unmatched to any gene: 10. Germline V gives CDR1 MDHEN, CDR2 SYDVKM.

V gene TRBV7-2 combines with J gene TRBJ2-7; a weak D match, TRBD2 (6 bases). The germline V gene has CDR1 SGHTA and CDR2 FQGNSA. CDR3 size: 15 residues. Between the trimmed V and J ends, which lost 6 bases and 2 bases, there was a span of 17 bases. CDR3 in amino acids: CASRAQEGATYEQYF. CDR3 coding DNA: TGTGCCAGCAGAGCCCAGGAGGGAGCTACCTACGAGCAGTACTTC.

This clonotype occurred a few times. The chain has TRBV27 and TRBJ1-1, with D hard to call. Germline V gene data show CDR1 as MNHEY and CDR2 as SMNVEV (reference sequence). The CDR3 covers 13 residues. Trimming cost V 6 bases and J 1 base, with 9 bases left between them. The CDR3 region has the DNA TGTGCCAGCAGCCTAACCAGGAACACTGAAGCTTTCTTT. Translated: CASSLTRNTEAFF.

The rearrangement joins TRBV2 to TRBJ2-2; TRBD1 aligns across 8 bases. V lost 6 bases and J lost 3; bases outside the gene matches: 12. CDR1 SNHLY and CDR2 FYNNEI come from the germline V gene. The CDR3 has 17 residues. CDR3 sequence: CASRRQGSTTYTGELFF. The CDR3 DNA reads TGTGCCAGCAGGCGACAGGGGTCAACAACTTACACCGGGGAGCTGTTTTTT.

This clonotype has more than one count but fewer than ten. The chain uses TRBV6-5 and TRBJ1-6, with no clear D. The CDR3 loop spans 16 amino acids. The germline gives CDR1 MNHEY, CDR2 SVGAGI. Trimming pared 2 bases from V and 14 bases from J, leaving 22 bases between. CDR3 loop: CASSYEPPGPRSTLHF. The CDR3 DNA reads as TGTGCCAGCAGTTACGAACCTCCAGGTCCCAGGTCCACCCTCCACTTT.

The chain carries TRBV28 and TRBJ1-2; D possibly corresponds to TRBD1 (5 bases). The CDR3 has 15 residues. Germline CDR1 is MDHEN and CDR2 is SYDVKM. V lost 7 bases and J 3 bases, leaving 18 bases between the germline ends. The CDR3 sequence is CASIIRGAGYYGYTF. The CDR3 bases are TGTGCCAGCATAATTAGAGGAGCAGGGTACTATGGCTACACCTTC.

The J gene is TRBJ2-7, the V gene TRBV28; 8 bases map to TRBD1. From germline, CDR1 is MDHEN and CDR2 SYDVKM. This CDR3 contains 14 residues. The V segment lost 7 bases and the J segment 3 bases; nucleotides outside the gene matches: 8. The CDR3 loop reads CASTPGGGLYEQYF. CDR3 in DNA: TGTGCCAGCACCCCAGGGGGCGGACTCTACGAGCAGTACTTC.

This chain joins TRBV24-1 and TRBJ2-1; D ambiguous. The V and J ends lost 1 base and 8 bases respectively, with 8 bases between them. Per the germline V gene, CDR1 is KGHDR and CDR2 is SFDVKD. This CDR3 is 13 amino acids long. The CDR3 bases are TGTGCCACCAGTGATTTTTTACCGGATGAGCAGTTCTTC. This encodes CATSDFLPDEQFF.

This clonotype has only one observation. The chain has TRBV7-3 and TRBJ2-3; 13 bases fit TRBD2. The CDR3 runs to 16 residues. Germline V gives CDR1 SGHTA, CDR2 FQGTGA. V gave up 5 bases and J gave up 4 bases; unmatched junction bases: 6. This chain's CDR3 is CASSPPGLAGADTQYF. The CDR3 region has the DNA TGTGCCAGCAGCCCCCCAGGACTAGCGGGAGCAGATACGCAGTATTTT. Based on the CDR3 plus reference TRBV7-3 and TRBJ2-3, the full variable domain is GAGVSQTPSNKVTEKGKYVELRCDPISGHTALYWYRQSLGQGPEFLIYFQGTGAADDSGLPNDRFFAVRPEGSVSTLKIQRTERGDSAVYLCASSPPGLAGADTQYFGPGTRLTVL.

This clonotype was detected once. CDR3 in amino acids: CASSLDHLRDTEAFF. CDR3 coding DNA: TGTGCCAGCAGTTTAGATCACCTCCGGGACACTGAAGCTTTCTTT. The chain couples TRBV27 to TRBJ1-1; D unresolved. The CDR3 runs 15 residues. V lost 2 bases and J lost 3, with 13 bases in between. The germline V gene encodes CDR1 MNHEY and CDR2 SMNVEV (reference sequence).

This chain uses TRBV20-1 with TRBJ1-1; TRBD1 matches 7 bases. The junction had 12 bases not matched to a gene; V was cut back by 6 bases and J by 5 bases. Germline CDR1 is DFQATT and CDR2 is SNEGSKA (reference sequence). There are 14 residues in the CDR3. CDR3 nucleotides: TGCAGTGCAACGAAGAGGGACAGCACAACTGAAGCTTTCTTT. Translation gives CSATKRDSTTEAFF.